This T cell receptor beta chain was captured by sequencing in a study of blood T cell repertoires in COVID-19. Turning to the study itself: Acute and convalescent COVID-19 samples came from the United States, Italy and Spain. T cells, B-cell-depleted T cells, or PBMCs supplied cDNA or gDNA.

Original processing methods: Reference gene primer amplification gave estimated nucleated cell counts. Generated by immunoSEQ multiplex PCR, the TCRdb table keeps only in-frame clones and is missing some. V and J calls plus clone size are reproduced from that table; the DNA served to infer D and trimming. Found here are some 130,000 clones, more than 75% of them singletons; the top ten hold about 3.5%. J was trimmed by 1 base and V by 2 bases; bases with no gene match: 3. The CDR3 contains 17 residues. Germline loops: CDR1 ENHRY, CDR2 SYGVKD. The rearrangement links TRBV10-3 to TRBJ2-2, with 11 bases fitting TRBD2. The TCR originated in a man over 45 with active COVID-19. The material sequenced was peripheral blood. The CDR3 nucleotides read TGTGCCATCAGTGAGACTAGCGGGGGAGTGAACACCGGGGAGCTGTTTTTT. This sequence encodes CAISETSGGVNTGELFF.